Following are 8 T cell receptor beta chains from one sample sequenced in a study of CD8+ T cells in alopecia areata. TCR sequencing used cDNA made by reverse transcription of extracted RNA. Measured with immunoSEQ multiplex PCR; TCRdb has only the in-frame clones, and not every one. Counted here are 120,000 to 150,000 clones, 85% to 90% occurring once; the ten biggest clones make up about 15%. The sequencing here drew on CD8+ T cells sorted from blood, taken at week 0. Source of these receptors: a human donor with alopecia areata.

The gene calls are TRBV10-3 and TRBJ2-1; the D call may be TRBD1 or TRBD2 (6 bases each). This CDR3 is 14 amino acids long. Germline V CDR1 and CDR2: ENHRY, SYGVKD. Deletions cut 10 bases from V and 8 bases from J, with 21 bases between. DNA of the CDR3: TGTGCCACAGAGGGCAGAGGGGGGCCTCATGAGCAGTTCTTC. Translating it yields CATEGRGGPHEQFF.

The chain carries TRBV2 and TRBJ1-3, with unresolved D. This CDR3 spans 13 amino acids. V was shortened by 2 bases and J by 8 bases, with 10 bases between the two germline ends. Germline V gene data show CDR1 as SNHLY and CDR2 as FYNNEI. The CDR3 coding sequence is TGTGCCAGCAGTGAAATAGTGGCAGACACCATATATTTT. Translated: CASSEIVADTIYF.

V gene TRBV28 combines with J gene TRBJ2-7; D possibly corresponds to TRBD1 (6 bases). Trimming took 3 bases from V and 12 from J, leaving 21 bases between them. Germline V gene data show CDR1 as MDHEN and CDR2 as SYDVKM. There are 14 residues in the CDR3. CDR3 amino acids: CASSFQGQGPLVYF. The DNA for the CDR3 is TGTGCCAGCAGTTTTCAGGGGCAGGGACCTTTAGTGTACTTC. The whole variable domain, filled in from reference TRBV28 and TRBJ2-7, reads DVKVTQSSRYLVKRTGEKVFLECVQDMDHENMFWYRQDPGLGLRLIYFSYDVKMKEKGDIPEGYSVSREKKERFSLILESASTNQTSMYLCASSFQGQGPLVYFGPGTRLTVT.

The chain links TRBV27 to TRBJ2-1; D may correspond to TRBD1 or TRBD2 (5 bases each). The V gene lost 5 bases and the J gene lost 8 bases, with 10 bases spanning the gap. Germline CDR1 reads MNHEY; CDR2 reads SMNVEV (reference sequence). This CDR3 region has 12 residues. In DNA, the CDR3 is TGTGCCAGCAGTCTCCGGGGCGATGAGCAGTTCTTC. Its protein product is CASSLRGDEQFF.

The chain links TRBV9 to TRBJ2-7; D not resolved. The CDR3 is 13 residues long. V was trimmed by 3 bases and J by 3 bases, leaving 10 bases between them. Per the germline V gene, CDR1 is SGDLS and CDR2 is YYNGEE. CDR3 nucleotides: TGTGCCAGCAGCGCCCACCTTTACTACGAGCAGTACTTC. This translates into CASSAHLYYEQYF.

There are a few counts of this clone. This chain uses TRBV13 with TRBJ1-4; TRBD1 aligns across 9 bases. Germline values: CDR1 PRHDT, CDR2 FYEKMQ (reference sequence). The CDR3 covers 16 residues. The junction had 6 bases not matched to a gene; V was cut back by 0 bases and J by 7 bases. The CDR3: CASSLGPGQGREKLFF. CDR3 DNA: TGTGCCAGCAGCTTAGGCCCGGGACAGGGACGTGAAAAACTGTTTTTT.

The chain is built from TRBV7-9 and TRBJ2-3; D is possibly TRBD1 (5 bases). Between the trimmed V and J ends, which lost 0 bases and 2 bases, there was a span of 9 bases. The CDR3 has 15 amino acids. Germline values: CDR1 SEHNR, CDR2 FQNEAQ (reference sequence). The CDR3 region is CASSLAGPNTDTQYF. CDR3 nucleotides: TGTGCCAGCAGCTTAGCGGGGCCCAACACAGATACGCAGTATTTT.

This clone was recorded only once. The chain joins TRBV29-1 to TRBJ1-2, with 8 bases aligning to TRBD1. Germline loops: CDR1 SQVTM, CDR2 ANQGSEA. Germline trimming cut 7 bases from V and 0 bases from J; bases unmatched to any gene: 10. The CDR3 consists of 15 residues. DNA of the CDR3: TGCAGCGGCAGGACAGGGAGTATGGCTAACTATGGCTACACCTTC. Its translation: CSGRTGSMANYGYTF.